These 30 T cell receptor beta chains were all obtained from the same sample, sequenced in a study of cytomegalovirus exposure and HLA in healthy donors (dated by TCRdb to 2016 to 2017). The receptor library was made with the immunoSEQ multiplex PCR assay. Entries here come from immuneACCESS through TCRdb and include only in-frame sequences with V and J called. Some clones fail to appear in such tables; in the studies checked, an unresolved V gene covers under half of the shortfall, and the cause of the remainder is unknown. Across this sample there are 350,000 or so clones, with 75% to 90% seen only once. Around 0.8% of the sample is in the top ten clones. Material: PBMCs. The receptors were gathered from a woman between 18 and 29 years old in good health and CMV-seronegative.

V usage is TRBV2 and J usage is TRBJ2-1, with D possibly TRBD2 on 6 matching bases. Germline-derived CDR1 and CDR2 are SNHLY and FYNNEI. V gave up 6 bases and J gave up 0 bases, with 18 bases separating them. The CDR3 covers 17 residues. CDR3 sequence reads: CASSTPDYQVSYNEQFF. The CDR3 DNA follows: TGTGCCAGCAGCACGCCGGACTACCAAGTCTCCTACAATGAGCAGTTCTTC.

V and J are TRBV18 and TRBJ2-5; TRBD1 agrees at 7 bases. The V and J ends lost 0 bases and 4 bases, in that order; junction bases with no gene match: 2. The germline CDR1 and CDR2 sequences are KGHSH and LQKENI. The CDR3 sequence is 14 residues long. The CDR3 nucleotides read TGTGCCAGCTCACCACCGACAGGGCGAGAGACCCAGTACTTC. This gives the protein CASSPPTGRETQYF.

This CDR3 reads CASSFSLGGSQETQYF. DNA for the CDR3: TGCGCCAGCAGCTTTTCCCTGGGGGGGTCCCAAGAGACCCAGTACTTC. The chain links TRBV5-1 to TRBJ2-5; TRBD2 matches 7 bases. Looked up from germline, CDR1 is SGHRS and CDR2 is YFSETQ. There are 16 residues in the CDR3. Germline trimming cut 2 bases from V and 1 base from J; bases unmatched to any gene: 8.

The chain's CDR3 is CASSPDREERTEAFF. CDR3 in DNA: TGTGCCAGCAGTCCGGACAGGGAAGAAAGGACTGAAGCTTTCTTT. The rearrangement joins TRBV28 to TRBJ1-1; TRBD1 matches 8 bases. CDR3 length equals 15 residues. V dropped 5 bases and J dropped 5; count of bases not matched to a gene: 10. Germline lookup yields CDR1 MDHEN and CDR2 SYDVKM.

The table lists this clone with a count of one. The gene calls are TRBV29-1 and TRBJ2-2; TRBD2 aligns across 9 bases. The CDR3 is 15 amino acids. J lost 7 bases, V lost 4 bases, and 10 bases had no gene match. In germline, CDR1 is SQVTM, CDR2 ANQGSEA. The CDR3 loop is CSVGLAGFYGGELFF. DNA of the CDR3: TGCAGCGTTGGGCTAGCGGGATTTTATGGCGGGGAGCTGTTTTTT.

J is TRBJ2-7 and V is TRBV27; 10 bases agree with TRBD1. This CDR3 region has 15 residues. The ends lost 5 bases at V and 2 bases at J; junction bases unmatched: 6. Per the germline V gene, CDR1 is MNHEY and CDR2 is SMNVEV (reference sequence). The CDR3 nucleotides read TGTGCCAGCAGTCCCAGGGGGACAGGGGCCTACGAGCAGTACTTC. Amino acid sequence: CASSPRGTGAYEQYF.

This clone turned up a few times. The rearrangement joins TRBV29-1 to TRBJ1-1; unclear D gene. Trimming pared 7 bases from V and 2 bases from J, leaving 8 bases between. The CDR3 totals 11 residues. Germline V gene lookup returns CDR1 SQVTM and CDR2 ANQGSEA. CDR3 amino acids: CSGRVNTEAFF. CDR3 nucleotides: TGCAGCGGGAGGGTTAACACTGAAGCTTTCTTT.

The chain recombines TRBV23-1 with TRBJ2-3; 8 nucleotides agree with TRBD2. TRBV23-1 is known as an ORF, though its function is uncertain. This CDR3 comprises 14 residues. V trimming: 8 bases; J trimming: 4 bases; junction bases outside the gene matches: 8. The CDR3 bases are TGCGCCAGCCCACAGCGGGAGTACCCAGATACGCAGTATTTT. It specifies CASPQREYPDTQYF.

With respect to this clone: Because the CDR3 is missing its conserved closing phenylalanine or tryptophan, this is likely a read error. Because the CDR3's place on the DNA is in doubt, the DNA is left out and the CDR3 is given as listed by TCRdb. The rearrangement uses TRBV14 and TRBJ2-7; the DNA was not compared with TRBD1, the D call given in the table. The CDR3 numbers 9 amino acids, ends counted. Germline-derived CDR1 and CDR2 are SGHDN and FVKESK. CDR3 in amino acids: CASSPNQEL.

The chain employs TRBV2 and TRBJ1-1; possibly TRBD1 for D (5 bases). Germline CDR1 SNHLY, CDR2 FYNNEI. V lost 7 bases, J lost 0 bases, and 15 bases lay in between. The CDR3 contains 15 residues. For the CDR3, the DNA is TGTGCCAGCACCTCGGGACTGAGCATGAACACTGAAGCTTTCTTT. Translating it yields CASTSGLSMNTEAFF.

For the CDR3, the DNA is TGTGCCAGCAAAGCAGGGGCCACCTCCTACGAGCAGTACTTC. Protein: CASKAGATSYEQYF. The V gene is TRBV19, the J gene TRBJ2-7; perhaps TRBD1 as D (6 bases). This CDR3 contains 14 residues. Germline CDR1 reads LNHDA; CDR2 reads SQIVND (reference sequence). Trimming removed 9 bases from V and 0 bases from J, with 15 bases in between.

The chain recombines TRBV29-1 with TRBJ2-7; 7 bases are a match to TRBD2. Germline trimming cut 5 bases from V and 0 bases from J; bases unmatched to any gene: 4. This CDR3 is 13 amino acids long. Germline lookup yields CDR1 SQVTM and CDR2 ANQGSEA. Here the CDR3 reads CSVCRDYSYEQYF. The CDR3 DNA sequence: TGCAGCGTTTGCCGGGACTACTCCTACGAGCAGTACTTC.

This clone turned up a few times. The chain employs TRBV5-1 and TRBJ2-2, with no clear D. CDR3 length: 15 residues. Germline lookup yields CDR1 SGHRS and CDR2 YFSETQ. Trimming left V 1 base short and J 3 bases short, with 10 bases between. The CDR3 is CASSLPSQDTGELFF. The CDR3 DNA reads TGCGCCAGCAGCTTGCCCTCCCAGGACACCGGGGAGCTGTTTTTT.

This chain joins TRBV27 and TRBJ1-2; 7 bases line up with TRBD1. Germline CDR1 MNHEY, CDR2 SMNVEV (reference sequence). CDR3 length: 14 amino acids. V lost 3 bases, J lost 2 bases, and 3 bases stayed unmatched. The CDR3 region has the DNA TGTGCCAGCAGTTTGGGCAGGGGGAACTATGGCTACACCTTC. Translation: CASSLGRGNYGYTF.

The rearrangement joins TRBV4-3 to TRBJ2-1; 11 nucleotides line up with TRBD2. The CDR3 covers 16 residues. Germline assignment: CDR1 LGHNA and CDR2 YSLEER. The V gene end was trimmed by 4 bases and the J gene end by 8 bases; junction bases not matched to a gene: 10. The chain's CDR3 is CASSPGTSGTYHEQFF. For the CDR3, the DNA is TGCGCCAGCAGCCCGGGGACTAGCGGTACTTACCATGAGCAGTTCTTC.

This CDR3 reads CSVDLMRETQYF. The CDR3, as DNA: TGCAGCGTTGATTTGATGCGGGAGACCCAGTACTTC. The rearrangement links TRBV29-1 to TRBJ2-5; D unresolved. Germline values: CDR1 SQVTM, CDR2 ANQGSEA. V lost 3 bases and J 5 bases, leaving 10 bases between the germline ends. The CDR3 has 12 amino acids.

This clone has a single count. The chain uses TRBV27 and TRBJ2-7, with 11 bases matching TRBD2. Germline loops: CDR1 MNHEY, CDR2 SMNVEV (reference sequence). The CDR3 is made up of 18 amino acids. V dropped 2 bases and J dropped 3; count of bases not matched to a gene: 12. For the CDR3, the DNA is TGTGCCAGCAGTTTAGTAGCTAGCGGGAGGTCCCCCCACTACGAGCAGTACTTC. It encodes CASSLVASGRSPHYEQYF.

This chain uses TRBV7-2 with TRBJ1-1, with a possible D match to TRBD1 (5 bases). The CDR3 is 15 amino acids. CDR1 and CDR2 from the germline V gene are SGHTA and FQGNSA. With 7 bases removed from V and 0 bases from J, the gap between germline ends came to 15 bases. In DNA, the CDR3 is TGTGCCAGCACCCGCAGGGTTCTCATGAACACTGAAGCTTTCTTT. As protein: CASTRRVLMNTEAFF. The whole variable domain, remainder taken from reference TRBV7-2 and TRBJ1-1, is GAGVSQSPSNKVTEKGKDVELRCDPISGHTALYWYRQSLGQGLEFLIYFQGNSAPDKSGLPSDRFSAERTGGSVSTLTIQRTQQEDSAVYLCASTRRVLMNTEAFFGQGTRLTVV.

The rearrangement joins TRBV19 to TRBJ2-3, with 7 bases matching TRBD1. Looked up from germline, CDR1 is LNHDA and CDR2 is SQIVND (reference sequence). The CDR3 runs 13 residues. V lost 10 bases and J lost 5; bases outside the gene matches: 9. For the CDR3, the DNA is TGTGCCACCCTAGGACAGGATGGAGATACGCAGTATTTT. As protein: CATLGQDGDTQYF.

The CDR3 region has the DNA TGTGCCAGCAGCTCGGACCAGGGATTGCACACCTTC. Encoded protein: CASSSDQGLHTF. This chain links TRBV5-8 with TRBJ1-2, with D perhaps TRBD1 (5 bases). The CDR3 runs to 12 residues. CDR1 and CDR2 from the germline V gene are SGHTS and YDEGEE. V shed 3 bases and J shed 12 bases, with 15 bases lying between them.

The chain couples TRBV4-3 to TRBJ2-7; 13 positions agree with TRBD2. CDR1 and CDR2 from the germline V gene are LGHNA and YSLEER. V was pared by 0 bases and J by 3 bases, with 2 bases of the junction left unmatched. This CDR3 has 16 residues. In DNA, the CDR3 is TGCGCCAGCAGCCAAGAGGGACTAGCGGGACTCTACGAGCAGTACTTC. Translating gives CASSQEGLAGLYEQYF.

This clone was found once. The chain is built from TRBV6-5 and TRBJ2-3; weak D call: TRBD1 (6 bases). The CDR3 is 16 residues long. The germline V gene encodes CDR1 MNHEY and CDR2 SVGAGI. The V gene lost 2 bases and the J gene lost 1 base, with 13 bases spanning the gap. The CDR3 here is CASSYLGPGGTDTQYF. CDR3 nucleotide sequence: TGTGCCAGCAGTTACCTTGGGCCAGGGGGCACAGATACGCAGTATTTT.

The V and J genes are TRBV4-3 and TRBJ1-1; TRBD1 agrees at 7 bases. The CDR3 is 15 amino acids. The trim removed 1 base at V and 0 bases at J, leaving 2 bases unmatched. Germline V gene sequence: CDR1 LGHNA, CDR2 YSLEER. The CDR3 bases are TGCGCCAGCAGCCAAGGTGGGACAGTGAACACTGAAGCTTTCTTT. Its protein is CASSQGGTVNTEAFF.

There are a few counts of this clone. The rearrangement joins TRBV6-1 to TRBJ2-1; 11 bases align to TRBD2. Germline trimming cut 2 bases from V and 8 bases from J; bases unmatched to any gene: 5. Per germline, CDR1 MNHNS and CDR2 SASEGT. This CDR3 has 15 amino acids. This CDR3 is CASSEFTSGSDEQFF. CDR3 in DNA: TGTGCCAGCAGTGAATTTACTAGCGGGAGTGATGAGCAGTTCTTC.

This chain uses TRBV2 with TRBJ2-3; D perhaps matches TRBD2 (6 bases). The CDR3 is 12 residues long. Germline V lookup: CDR1 SNHLY, CDR2 FYNNEI. V shed 4 bases and J shed 10 bases, with 12 bases lying between them. DNA of the CDR3: TGTGCCAGCAGTGGGGACTTTGGAGCGCAGTATTTT. This gives the protein CASSGDFGAQYF.

V and J are TRBV19 and TRBJ2-7, with D perhaps TRBD1 (7 bases). Trimming stripped 3 bases from V and 4 bases from J, with 10 bases between. CDR3 size: 13 residues. The germline V gene encodes CDR1 LNHDA and CDR2 SQIVND (reference sequence). The CDR3 sequence: CASSMAGGYEQYF. The CDR3 nucleotides read TGTGCCAGTAGTATGGCAGGGGGGTACGAGCAGTACTTC.

CDR3 in amino acids: CASSYSSGTGDEQYF. The CDR3 nucleotides read TGTGCCAGCAGTTACTCATCCGGGACAGGGGACGAGCAGTACTTC. The J gene is TRBJ2-7, the V gene TRBV6-5, with 10 bases fitting TRBD1. The CDR3 is 15 amino acids. The V gene end was trimmed by 0 bases and the J gene end by 5 bases; junction bases not matched to a gene: 4. Germline assignment: CDR1 MNHEY and CDR2 SVGAGI.

J is TRBJ2-1 and V is TRBV13; D not resolved. This CDR3 is 12 amino acids long. Germline CDR1 is PRHDT and CDR2 is FYEKMQ (reference sequence). Between the trimmed V and J ends, which lost 2 bases and 14 bases, there was a span of 13 bases. CDR3 loop: CASSLNGPNEFF. In DNA, the CDR3 is TGTGCCAGCAGCTTAAATGGGCCAAACGAGTTCTTC.

This clone has more than one count but fewer than ten. The J gene is TRBJ2-2, the V gene TRBV11-3; 7 nucleotides line up with TRBD2. Germline-derived CDR1 and CDR2 are SGHNT and YENEEA. V trimming: 5 bases; J trimming: 1 base; junction bases outside the gene matches: 4. This CDR3 region has 15 residues. The CDR3: CASSESGENTGELFF. The DNA for the CDR3 is TGTGCCAGCAGCGAGAGCGGGGAGAACACCGGGGAGCTGTTTTTT. Full variable domain (missing parts from reference TRBV11-3 and TRBJ2-2): EAGVVQSPRYKIIEKKQPVAFWCNPISGHNTLYWYLQNLGQGPELLIRYENEEAVDDSQLPKDRFSAERLKGVDSTLKIQPAELGDSAVYLCASSESGENTGELFFGEGSRLTVL.

This clone is a singleton in its sample. V usage is TRBV28 and J usage is TRBJ2-2; D not certain. V lost 2 bases and J lost 3, with 10 bases in between. Germline V gene lookup returns CDR1 MDHEN and CDR2 SYDVKM. The CDR3 covers 15 residues. This chain's CDR3 is CASSLPQGDTGELFF. CDR3 bases: TGTGCCAGCAGTTTACCCCAAGGAGACACCGGGGAGCTGTTTTTT.